Presented here are 29 T cell receptor beta chains from one specimen sequenced in a study of blood T cell repertoires in COVID-19. Assay used: immunoSEQ multiplex PCR; TCRdb lists only in-frame clones, some missing. The table has fewer than 350,000 clones, approximately 86% seen once; the top ten hold around 13%. The specimen was peripheral blood. The receptors were gathered from a woman in her 70s with COVID-19, enrolled during active disease.

The chain uses TRBV7-2 and TRBJ2-5; the match to TRBD2 covers 12 bases. The CDR3 consists of 17 residues. Germline V gives CDR1 SGHTA, CDR2 FQGNSA. J was trimmed by 5 bases and V by 0 bases; bases with no gene match: 7. CDR3 region: CASSLALAGGPGETQYF. DNA of the CDR3: TGTGCCAGCAGCTTAGCCCTAGCGGGGGGGCCGGGGGAGACCCAGTACTTC. Full variable domain (rest looked up from reference TRBV7-2 and TRBJ2-5): GAGVSQSPSNKVTEKGKDVELRCDPISGHTALYWYRQSLGQGLEFLIYFQGNSAPDKSGLPSDRFSAERTGGSVSTLTIQRTQQEDSAVYLCASSLALAGGPGETQYFGPGTRLLVL.

This clone was recorded once. The V gene is TRBV30, the J gene TRBJ1-2; TRBD1 matches 7 bases. Trimming took 4 bases from V and 2 from J; bases not matched to a gene: 4. This CDR3 is 13 amino acids long. CDR1 is GTSNPN, CDR2 SVGIG, per germline (reference sequence). The CDR3 DNA reads TGTGCCTGGATGGACAGGCGAAACTATGGCTACACCTTC. Translated, it gives CAWMDRRNYGYTF.

CDR3 coding DNA: TGCTCGGGACAGGGATGGTATGGCTACACCTTC. It specifies CSGQGWYGYTF. The V and J genes are TRBV20-1 and TRBJ1-2; 9 positions agree with TRBD1. There are 11 residues in the CDR3. Germline V gives CDR1 DFQATT, CDR2 SNEGSKA (reference sequence).

The V and J genes are TRBV27 and TRBJ1-2, with D maybe TRBD1 (6 bases). CDR1 is MNHEY and CDR2 is SMNVEV in the germline V gene (reference sequence). The CDR3 consists of 18 residues. V lost 6 bases and J 2 bases, leaving 25 bases between the germline ends. CDR3 amino acids: CASSITFQGIPINYGYTF. The CDR3 nucleotides read TGTGCCAGCAGCATAACATTCCAGGGGATTCCTATCAACTATGGCTACACCTTC.

The rearrangement joins TRBV28 to TRBJ1-1; the D is unclear. The V gene lost 3 bases and the J gene lost 6 bases, with 8 bases spanning the gap. The CDR3 consists of 12 residues. In germline, CDR1 is MDHEN, CDR2 SYDVKM. The CDR3 region is CASSFFDSEAFF. The CDR3 DNA follows: TGTGCCAGCAGTTTTTTTGACTCTGAAGCTTTCTTT.

In its sample, this clone was seen once. Written as DNA, the CDR3 is TGTGCCAGCAGAGCTCCGGGACAGGGGCATGGCTACACCTTC. Its protein product is CASRAPGQGHGYTF. The chain links TRBV9 to TRBJ1-2, with 10 bases that match TRBD1. V lost 5 bases to trimming and J lost 6 bases; unmatched junction nucleotides: 7. Germline V lookup: CDR1 SGDLS, CDR2 YYNGEE. The CDR3 loop spans 14 amino acids.

This sequence joins TRBV9 and TRBJ2-3, with D tentatively TRBD2 (5 bases). There are 16 residues in the CDR3. The V and J ends lost 4 bases and 3 bases respectively, with 18 bases between them. The V gene's germline CDR1 is SGDLS and CDR2 YYNGEE. CDR3 loop: CASSPRSTSRTDTQYF. The CDR3 nucleotides are TGTGCCAGCAGCCCCCGGTCTACTAGTCGGACAGATACGCAGTATTTT.

This chain connects TRBV7-2 to TRBJ1-4, with a weak D call TRBD1 (6 bases). Deletions cut 5 bases from V and 5 bases from J, with 15 bases between. Germline values: CDR1 SGHTA, CDR2 FQGNSA. The CDR3 is made up of 15 amino acids. Here the CDR3 DNA reads TGTGCCAGCAGCCAACGGGGGGGCCGAAATGAAAAACTGTTTTTT. This encodes CASSQRGGRNEKLFF.

The V gene is TRBV7-2, the J gene TRBJ2-7, with D tentatively TRBD1 (6 bases). This CDR3 is built from 15 residues. With 5 bases removed from V and 6 bases from J, the gap between germline ends came to 20 bases. CDR1 SGHTA and CDR2 FQGNSA come from the germline V gene. CDR3 residues: CASSQSRDNWGEQYF. CDR3 sequence (DNA): TGTGCCAGCAGCCAATCTAGGGACAACTGGGGCGAGCAGTACTTC.

The chain joins TRBV7-2 to TRBJ2-7; 12 nucleotides line up with TRBD2. J gave up 5 bases and V 4 bases, and 3 bases lay outside the gene matches. CDR3 length equals 14 residues. Germline lookup yields CDR1 SGHTA and CDR2 FQGNSA. In DNA form, the CDR3 reads TGTGCCAGCAGCTCGGGACTAGCGGGTCACGAGCAGTACTTC. Translating gives CASSSGLAGHEQYF. Looking up the rest from reference TRBV7-2 and TRBJ2-7 gives the full variable domain: GAGVSQSPSNKVTEKGKDVELRCDPISGHTALYWYRQSLGQGLEFLIYFQGNSAPDKSGLPSDRFSAERTGGSVSTLTIQRTQQEDSAVYLCASSSGLAGHEQYFGPGTRLTVT.

The V and J genes are TRBV19 and TRBJ2-7; maybe TRBD1 (6 bases). This CDR3 has 16 amino acids. Germline values: CDR1 LNHDA, CDR2 SQIVND (reference sequence). V lost 0 bases and J lost 3, with 15 bases in between. The CDR3 DNA reads as TGTGCCAGTAGTATAGATGTGGACAGTCATAACTACGAGCAGTACTTC. Its protein product is CASSIDVDSHNYEQYF.

The chain joins TRBV29-1 to TRBJ2-1; D is perhaps TRBD1 (5 bases). Germline V lookup: CDR1 SQVTM, CDR2 ANQGSEA. This CDR3 has 15 amino acids. Trimming pared 8 bases from V and 0 bases from J, leaving 17 bases between. The CDR3 bases are TGCAGCACAAAAGGAGAGACAGTCTCCTACAATGAGCAGTTCTTC. It specifies CSTKGETVSYNEQFF.

The chain combines TRBV2 with TRBJ2-7; D gene unclear. V lost 7 bases, J lost 6 bases, and 10 bases lay in between. CDR1 SNHLY and CDR2 FYNNEI come from the germline V gene. The CDR3 has 11 amino acids. As DNA, the CDR3 is TGTGCCAGCATCCAGCAGGCCGAGCAGTACTTC. Residues: CASIQQAEQYF.

The chain recombines TRBV5-6 with TRBJ2-1, with 10 bases identical to TRBD2. The J segment lost 10 bases and the V segment lost 1 base, leaving 5 bases of the junction unmatched. Germline values: CDR1 SGHDT, CDR2 YYEEEE. This CDR3 comprises 14 residues. DNA of the CDR3: TGTGCCAGCAGCTTGTGGCTAGCGGGGGAGGAGCAGTTCTTC. Its translation: CASSLWLAGEEQFF.

The chain carries TRBV28 and TRBJ1-5; possibly TRBD1 for D (5 bases). V was clipped by 6 bases and J by 4 bases, with 10 bases between them. Germline lookup yields CDR1 MDHEN and CDR2 SYDVKM. This CDR3 spans 13 amino acids. The CDR3 loop reads CASSEGANQPQHF. DNA for the CDR3: TGTGCCAGCAGCGAAGGGGCGAATCAGCCCCAGCATTTT.

The chain uses TRBV7-2 and TRBJ1-3; 8 bases align to TRBD1. Germline V gene lookup returns CDR1 SGHTA and CDR2 FQGNSA. Unmatched junction bases numbered 5, after V lost 0 bases and J lost 4 bases. This CDR3 spans 16 amino acids. The CDR3 sequence: CASSLAGTGLGNTIYF. The CDR3 nucleotides read TGTGCCAGCAGCTTAGCGGGGACAGGTCTCGGAAACACCATATATTTT.

The chain uses TRBV25-1 and TRBJ1-2; 8 nucleotides align to TRBD1. The trim removed 5 bases at V and 7 bases at J, leaving 12 bases unmatched. The length of the CDR3 is 15 residues. The germline CDR1 and CDR2 sequences are MGHDK and SYGVNS. CDR3 DNA sequence: TGTGCCAGCAGTAGGGCAGGGGGCCTAATAACTGGCTACACCTTC. It codes for CASSRAGGLITGYTF.

The chain joins TRBV15 to TRBJ1-2; no clear D gene. Trimming cost V 6 bases and J 4 bases, with 12 bases left between them. The germline V gene encodes CDR1 LNHNV and CDR2 YYDKDF (reference sequence). The CDR3 contains 13 residues. This CDR3 is CATRPPSSYGYTF. CDR3 DNA sequence: TGTGCCACCAGACCACCGTCGAGCTATGGCTACACCTTC.

The CDR3 nucleotides read TGTGCCAGCAGCCATACCGCGATTACAGGGAACTACGAGCAGTACTTC. This encodes CASSHTAITGNYEQYF. The chain has TRBV3-1 (or the pseudogene TRBV3-2) and TRBJ2-7, with a weak D call TRBD1 (6 bases). CDR3 length: 16 residues. V was trimmed by 3 bases and J by 3 bases, leaving 18 bases between them. Germline V gives CDR1 LGHDT, CDR2 YNNKEL (reference sequence).

The chain recombines TRBV5-1 with TRBJ1-1; the D gene is possibly TRBD1 (5 bases). The germline V and J ends were trimmed by 0 bases and 1 base, with 10 bases remaining between them. This CDR3 is built from 15 residues. Germline CDR1 and CDR2: SGHRS and YFSETQ. Here the CDR3 DNA reads TGCGCCAGCAGCTTGGGAGCGGGGACGAACACTGAAGCTTTCTTT. This gives the protein CASSLGAGTNTEAFF.

The DNA for the CDR3 is TGTGCCAGCAGCGGTAGCGGGGGGGTGTTGGATACGCAGTATTTT. The encoded protein is CASSGSGGVLDTQYF. The V gene is TRBV7-2, the J gene TRBJ2-3; TRBD2 aligns across 11 bases. There are 15 residues in the CDR3. V lost 5 bases and J lost 6; bases outside the gene matches: 7. CDR1 is SGHTA, CDR2 FQGNSA, per germline.

This clone turned up a few times. The rearrangement uses TRBV10-3 and TRBJ2-3, with 10 positions matching TRBD1. Germline V gives CDR1 ENHRY, CDR2 SYGVKD. The CDR3 is made up of 14 amino acids. V dropped 4 bases and J dropped 6; count of bases not matched to a gene: 4. CDR3 sequence: CAISAGTGVDTQYF. Written as DNA, the CDR3 is TGTGCCATCAGTGCAGGGACAGGGGTGGATACGCAGTATTTT.

The rearrangement links TRBV11-2 to TRBJ2-2; 12 bases are shared with TRBD2. The CDR3 extends over 20 amino acids. Germline values: CDR1 SGHAT, CDR2 FQNNGV. V gave up 0 bases and J gave up 1 base; unmatched junction bases: 9. The CDR3 here is CASSLDTGLAGSENTGELFF. CDR3 sequence (DNA): TGTGCCAGCAGCTTAGACACAGGACTAGCGGGGAGTGAGAACACCGGGGAGCTGTTTTTT.

The chain combines TRBV4-2 with TRBJ2-2; D uncertain. The CDR3 length is 14 residues. With 0 bases removed from V and 5 bases from J, the gap between germline ends came to 7 bases. The germline gives CDR1 LGHNA, CDR2 YNFKEQ. As DNA, the CDR3 is TGTGCCAGCAGCCAAGATCCGAGTACCGGGGAGCTGTTTTTT. Translating it yields CASSQDPSTGELFF.

CDR3 residues: CASRPGTGGEYF. The CDR3 region has the DNA TGTGCCAGCAGACCCGGGACAGGGGGCGAGTATTTT. This chain links TRBV7-9 with TRBJ2-3; 12 nucleotides match TRBD1. The V gene's germline CDR1 is SEHNR and CDR2 FQNEAQ (reference sequence). The ends lost 6 bases at V and 13 bases at J; junction bases unmatched: 5. CDR3 length: 12 amino acids.

The CDR3 protein is CASRTDRYSGNTIYF. The CDR3 DNA sequence: TGTGCCAGCAGGACGGACAGATACTCTGGAAACACCATATATTTT. The chain couples TRBV2 to TRBJ1-3, with a tentative D call TRBD1 (6 bases). V was clipped by 6 bases and J by 0 bases, with 12 bases between them. Germline CDR1 SNHLY, CDR2 FYNNEI. CDR3 length: 15 amino acids.

The chain employs TRBV7-8 and TRBJ1-5; D not certain. Germline V gene lookup returns CDR1 SGHVS and CDR2 FQNEAQ. The CDR3 is 15 residues long. Trimming removed 6 bases at V and 1 base at J, with 13 bases between. CDR3 region: CASSSGTGSNQPQHF. The CDR3 nucleotides are TGTGCCAGCAGTTCCGGAACCGGGAGCAATCAGCCCCAGCATTTT.

CDR3 sequence reads: CASSIGQGTEAFF. The CDR3 nucleotides read TGTGCCAGCAGTATAGGACAGGGAACCGAAGCTTTCTTT. This sequence joins TRBV6-5 and TRBJ1-1; 8 bases are a match to TRBD1. The CDR3 is made up of 13 amino acids. V trimming: 5 bases; J trimming: 8 bases; junction bases outside the gene matches: 7. Germline CDR1 is MNHEY and CDR2 is SVGAGI.

This clone was seen once. V gene TRBV9 combines with J gene TRBJ1-5, with D possibly being TRBD1 (5 bases). The V end was cut by 0 bases, the J end by 3 bases, with 10 bases between. This CDR3 spans 15 amino acids. Germline CDR1 SGDLS, CDR2 YYNGEE. The chain's CDR3 is CASSVGRGNNQPQHF. The CDR3 DNA sequence: TGTGCCAGCAGCGTAGGGAGGGGAAACAATCAGCCCCAGCATTTT.